What follows are 17 T cell receptor beta chains derived from one specimen sequenced in a study of blood T cells in healthy people across ages. A sample-barcoded 5' primer and a J-beta primer mix were used in a second PCR of roughly 7 to 12 cycles. TCRdb reprocessed the 5' RACE reads via MiXCR and lists one record per CDR3 protein. The table lists approximately 900,000 distinct CDR3 sequences, around 48% of them singletons. The sample taken for sequencing was blood. The receptors originated from a man younger than 40 in good health.

The table lists this clonotype with a count of one. The V gene is TRBV4-2, the J gene TRBJ1-4; D gene uncertain. The CDR3 spans 16 residues. Germline V gives CDR1 LGHNA, CDR2 YNFKEQ. V was pared by 4 bases and J by 4 bases, with 16 bases between. The CDR3 here is CASSREISFGNEKLFF. Written as DNA, the CDR3 is TGTGCCAGCAGCCGCGAGATCTCATTTGGTAATGAAAAACTGTTTTTT.

V is TRBV5-5 and J is TRBJ2-2; 7 positions agree with TRBD2. The CDR3 totals 15 residues. Germline V gene lookup returns CDR1 SGHKS and CDR2 YYEKEE (reference sequence). Trimming removed 4 bases from V and 2 bases from J; junction bases left unmatched: 5. CDR3 loop: CASSLTSANTGELFF. DNA for the CDR3: TGTGCCAGCAGCCTAACTAGCGCAAACACCGGGGAGCTGTTTTTT.

This clonotype was counted only a few times. This sequence joins TRBV28 and TRBJ1-2, with 8 nucleotides matching TRBD1. There are 17 residues in the CDR3. The trim removed 10 bases at V and 4 bases at J, leaving 20 bases unmatched. Per the germline V gene, CDR1 is MDHEN and CDR2 is SYDVKM. The CDR3 region has the DNA TGTGCCACCTCGGTGACAGGGGCCGGGCGAACTATCTATGGCTACACCTTC. Encoded protein: CATSVTGAGRTIYGYTF.

In its sample, this clonotype was seen a few times. The chain is built from TRBV12-3 or TRBV12-4 and TRBJ2-7, with 7 bases aligning to TRBD1. Unmatched junction bases numbered 6, after V lost 0 bases and J lost 4 bases. The CDR3 has 15 amino acids. The CDR3 DNA is TGTGCCAGCAGTTTAGCCCAGACAGGGCGGTACGAGCAGTACTTC. This gives the protein CASSLAQTGRYEQYF.

The CDR3: CASSSKSGREQYF. Written as DNA, the CDR3 is TGCGCCAGCAGCTCCAAGTCCGGACGAGAGCAGTACTTC. The V call is TRBV4-3, the J call TRBJ2-4; D ambiguous. The CDR3 totals 13 residues. The germline CDR1 and CDR2 sequences are LGHNA and YSLEER. Trimming left V 5 bases short and J 13 bases short, with 18 bases between.

The rearrangement uses TRBV3-1 and TRBJ2-5, with D possibly being TRBD1 or TRBD2 (6 bases each). CDR3 size: 17 residues. CDR1 LGHDT and CDR2 YNNKEL come from the germline V gene (reference sequence). V lost 0 bases to trimming and J lost 4 bases, with 18 bases between them. Written as DNA, the CDR3 is TGTGCCAGCAGCCAAGAAGAGGAACGGGGGCTCCGAGAGACCCAGTACTTC. Translated: CASSQEEERGLRETQYF.

The V gene is TRBV7-9, the J gene TRBJ2-5, with TRBD1 as a possible D gene (5 bases). The length of the CDR3 is 13 residues. V was shortened by 5 bases and J by 3 bases, with 10 bases between the two germline ends. Germline CDR1 SEHNR, CDR2 FQNEAQ (reference sequence). CDR3 amino acids: CASSRQHKETQYF. As DNA, the CDR3 is TGTGCCAGCAGCCGACAGCACAAAGAGACCCAGTACTTC.

The CDR3 protein is CASSKGQGSMGELFF. The CDR3 bases are TGTGCCAGCAGCAAGGGACAGGGTAGCATGGGGGAGCTGTTTTTT. J is TRBJ2-2 and V is TRBV6-5, with TRBD1 identical over 9 bases. This CDR3 region has 15 residues. V lost 6 bases to trimming and J lost 8 bases; unmatched junction nucleotides: 10. Germline V gives CDR1 MNHEY, CDR2 SVGAGI.

This clonotype occurred a few times. The chain couples TRBV29-1 to TRBJ2-7; D is ambiguous. This CDR3 is built from 13 residues. Trimming cost V 2 bases and J 3 bases, with 11 bases left between them. Germline-derived CDR1 and CDR2 are SQVTM and ANQGSEA. The chain's CDR3 is CSVELPPYYEQYF. CDR3 DNA: TGCAGCGTTGAACTACCACCCTACTACGAGCAGTACTTC.

This clonotype was detected many times. This chain uses TRBV4-1 with TRBJ2-3; 10 bases align to TRBD2. The CDR3 length is 16 residues. Germline trimming cut 3 bases from V and 4 bases from J; bases unmatched to any gene: 7. The germline gives CDR1 MGHRA, CDR2 YSYEKL. Here the CDR3 reads CASSHPGTSAADTQYF. Here the CDR3 DNA reads TGCGCCAGCAGCCACCCTGGGACTAGCGCGGCAGATACGCAGTATTTT.

This clonotype was counted between two and nine times. The V gene is TRBV11-2, the J gene TRBJ2-4; the D gene is possibly TRBD1 (6 bases). The CDR3 is 17 amino acids. In germline, CDR1 is SGHAT, CDR2 FQNNGV. V was shortened by 6 bases and J by 0 bases, with 18 bases between the two germline ends. The CDR3 DNA reads TGTGCCAGCAGACCCAAGAGACAGGCTCTAGCCAAAAACATTCAGTACTTC. Translating it yields CASRPKRQALAKNIQYF.

This clonotype was counted a few times. The V call is TRBV10-3, the J call TRBJ1-1; D is uncertain. Trimming stripped 7 bases from V and 2 bases from J, with 14 bases between. Germline V lookup: CDR1 ENHRY, CDR2 SYGVKD. CDR3 size: 14 residues. The CDR3 DNA follows: TGTGCCATCACGGCTGGGGAGCAAAACACTGAAGCTTTCTTT. Translated, it gives CAITAGEQNTEAFF.

The rearrangement links TRBV28 to TRBJ2-7; 8 nucleotides agree with TRBD1. V lost 3 bases to trimming and J lost 5 bases; unmatched junction nucleotides: 12. CDR1 is MDHEN, CDR2 SYDVKM, per germline. The CDR3 extends over 16 amino acids. CDR3 in DNA: TGTGCCAGCAGTTTCCCCTCCGGGACAGGCATCAACGAGCAGTACTTC. Translation: CASSFPSGTGINEQYF.

The rearrangement joins TRBV29-1 to TRBJ1-1, with TRBD1 matching 9 bases. Germline values: CDR1 SQVTM, CDR2 ANQGSEA. After removal of 6 bases from V and 0 bases from J, the junction contained 17 bases not matched to a gene. The CDR3 sequence is 18 residues long. The chain's CDR3 is CSVDSWTGEKGMNTEAFF. In DNA, the CDR3 is TGCAGCGTGGATTCGTGGACAGGGGAGAAAGGAATGAACACTGAAGCTTTCTTT.

The chain links TRBV30 to TRBJ2-7; 9 nucleotides align to TRBD1. The CDR3 consists of 15 residues. Looked up from germline, CDR1 is GTSNPN and CDR2 is SVGIG (reference sequence). Trimming at V came to 3 bases and at J to 2 bases, leaving 8 bases not matched to a gene. CDR3 sequence (DNA): TGTGCCTGGAGACGGCCGGGACAGGGAACCTACGAGCAGTACTTC. This sequence encodes CAWRRPGQGTYEQYF.

A few counts support this clonotype. J is TRBJ2-1 and V is TRBV4-2; D perhaps matches TRBD1 (5 bases). Trimming pared 7 bases from V and 0 bases from J, leaving 13 bases between. In germline, CDR1 is LGHNA, CDR2 YNFKEQ. This CDR3 spans 15 amino acids. CDR3 amino acids: CASKEDRSSYNEQFF. CDR3 nucleotides: TGTGCCAGCAAAGAAGACAGAAGCTCCTACAATGAGCAGTTCTTC.

The V and J genes are TRBV21-1 and TRBJ2-1. TRBV21-1 is annotated as a pseudogene. The CDR3 consists of 13 residues. The DNA for the CDR3 is TGTGCCAGCAGCAAAGCGCTTTCGATAGGGCAGTTCTTC. Its translation is CASSKALSIGQFF.